This T cell receptor beta chain was retrieved from a study of T cell responses to AZD1222 COVID-19 vaccine. Germline V CDR1 and CDR2: SNHLY, FYNNEI. CDR3 length: 13 residues. Trimming took 7 bases from V and 4 from J; bases not matched to a gene: 4. The assay was immunoSEQ multiplex PCR, and TCRdb's table has in-frame clones only and misses some. In the table there are some 150,000 clones, more than 90% of which are singletons. This chain links TRBV2 with TRBJ1-2, with 9 bases that match TRBD1. This TCR came from an adult in good health. The sequencing used peripheral blood, collected on day 0 of AZD1222 vaccination. The DNA for the CDR3 is TGTGCCAGCAAGTCGGGACAGGGCTATGGCTACACCTTC. Translated: CASKSGQGYGYTF.